These 8 T cell receptor beta chains were all obtained from the same sample, sequenced in a study of blood T cell repertoires in COVID-19. Libraries were prepared by immunoSEQ multiplex PCR; TCRdb keeps only in-frame clonotypes and omits some of them. The repertoire holds more than 95,000 clones, with around nine tenths as singletons. The sample was peripheral blood. The source of these receptors is a human donor in a cohort sampled during active COVID-19.

The chain carries TRBV5-1 and TRBJ2-3, with 9 bases matching TRBD2. Germline-derived CDR1 and CDR2 are SGHRS and YFSETQ. The CDR3 contains 16 residues. With V trimmed by 4 bases and J by 0 bases, 6 bases remained unmatched. This CDR3 is CASSPSTSGSTDTQYF. The DNA for the CDR3 is TGCGCCAGCAGCCCCTCGACTAGCGGTAGCACAGATACGCAGTATTTT. The full variable domain, with the rest looked up from reference TRBV5-1 and TRBJ2-3, is KAGVTQTPRYLIKTRGQQVTLSCSPISGHRSVSWYQQTPGQGLQFLFEYFSETQRNKGNFPGRFSGRQFSNSRSEMNVSTLELGDSALYLCASSPSTSGSTDTQYFGPGTRLTVL.

This sequence joins TRBV19 and TRBJ2-1; weak D call: TRBD2 (5 bases). This CDR3 comprises 14 residues. The ends were cut back, 7 bases at V and 6 bases at J, with 16 bases in the middle. Looked up from germline, CDR1 is LNHDA and CDR2 is SQIVND (reference sequence). The CDR3 sequence is CASTLARSGNEQFF. As DNA, the CDR3 is TGTGCCAGTACCCTAGCTCGGTCCGGCAATGAGCAGTTCTTC.

The V gene is TRBV6-5, the J gene TRBJ2-2; 8 positions match TRBD2. This CDR3 has 15 amino acids. Losses at the gene ends were 7 bases for V and 5 bases for J; bases not matched to a gene: 9. Looked up from germline, CDR1 is MNHEY and CDR2 is SVGAGI. Here the CDR3 DNA reads TGTGCCAGCATTAGTCCTAGCGGGCGAACCGGGGAGCTGTTTTTT. This gives the protein CASISPSGRTGELFF.

The chain uses TRBV7-2 and TRBJ2-1, with 10 bases matching TRBD2. Trimming removed 2 bases from V and 8 bases from J; junction bases left unmatched: 6. The CDR3 totals 15 residues. Germline CDR1 reads SGHTA; CDR2 reads FQGNSA. The CDR3 sequence is CASSLQSGGAYEQFF. The CDR3 DNA is TGTGCCAGCAGCTTACAGAGCGGGGGGGCATATGAGCAGTTCTTC.

The chain recombines TRBV7-3 with TRBJ1-1, with D unresolved. V lost 6 bases to trimming and J lost 5 bases, with 22 bases between them. Germline V gives CDR1 SGHTA, CDR2 FQGTGA. This CDR3 has 16 amino acids. The CDR3 sequence: CASREDDRDEVTEAFF. The CDR3 DNA sequence: TGTGCCAGCAGAGAGGATGACCGAGATGAAGTGACTGAAGCTTTCTTT.

This sequence joins TRBV9 and TRBJ2-2, with D possibly matching TRBD2 (6 bases). V was pared by 3 bases and J by 7 bases, with 22 bases between. CDR1 is SGDLS and CDR2 is YYNGEE in the germline V gene. The CDR3 is made up of 17 amino acids. CDR3 protein: CASSAFGGGGIVGELFF. DNA of the CDR3: TGTGCCAGCAGCGCATTTGGTGGGGGAGGAATTGTCGGGGAGCTGTTTTTT.

J is TRBJ1-6 and V is TRBV28, with 10 bases matching TRBD1. With V trimmed by 7 bases and J by 8 bases, 11 bases remained unmatched. The CDR3 runs to 16 residues. The germline CDR1 and CDR2 sequences are MDHEN and SYDVKM. The CDR3 reads CASTQARDRGYSPLHF. The DNA for the CDR3 is TGTGCCAGCACCCAAGCCCGGGACAGGGGTTATTCACCCCTCCACTTT.

This clone was picked up a small number of times. The chain carries TRBV2 and TRBJ1-1, with no clear D. CDR1 is SNHLY, CDR2 FYNNEI, per germline. The V gene lost 2 bases and the J gene lost 3 bases, with 7 bases spanning the gap. The CDR3 has 13 residues. The CDR3 DNA sequence: TGTGCCAGCAGTGAAACCGGTTACACTGAAGCTTTCTTT. Translation: CASSETGYTEAFF.